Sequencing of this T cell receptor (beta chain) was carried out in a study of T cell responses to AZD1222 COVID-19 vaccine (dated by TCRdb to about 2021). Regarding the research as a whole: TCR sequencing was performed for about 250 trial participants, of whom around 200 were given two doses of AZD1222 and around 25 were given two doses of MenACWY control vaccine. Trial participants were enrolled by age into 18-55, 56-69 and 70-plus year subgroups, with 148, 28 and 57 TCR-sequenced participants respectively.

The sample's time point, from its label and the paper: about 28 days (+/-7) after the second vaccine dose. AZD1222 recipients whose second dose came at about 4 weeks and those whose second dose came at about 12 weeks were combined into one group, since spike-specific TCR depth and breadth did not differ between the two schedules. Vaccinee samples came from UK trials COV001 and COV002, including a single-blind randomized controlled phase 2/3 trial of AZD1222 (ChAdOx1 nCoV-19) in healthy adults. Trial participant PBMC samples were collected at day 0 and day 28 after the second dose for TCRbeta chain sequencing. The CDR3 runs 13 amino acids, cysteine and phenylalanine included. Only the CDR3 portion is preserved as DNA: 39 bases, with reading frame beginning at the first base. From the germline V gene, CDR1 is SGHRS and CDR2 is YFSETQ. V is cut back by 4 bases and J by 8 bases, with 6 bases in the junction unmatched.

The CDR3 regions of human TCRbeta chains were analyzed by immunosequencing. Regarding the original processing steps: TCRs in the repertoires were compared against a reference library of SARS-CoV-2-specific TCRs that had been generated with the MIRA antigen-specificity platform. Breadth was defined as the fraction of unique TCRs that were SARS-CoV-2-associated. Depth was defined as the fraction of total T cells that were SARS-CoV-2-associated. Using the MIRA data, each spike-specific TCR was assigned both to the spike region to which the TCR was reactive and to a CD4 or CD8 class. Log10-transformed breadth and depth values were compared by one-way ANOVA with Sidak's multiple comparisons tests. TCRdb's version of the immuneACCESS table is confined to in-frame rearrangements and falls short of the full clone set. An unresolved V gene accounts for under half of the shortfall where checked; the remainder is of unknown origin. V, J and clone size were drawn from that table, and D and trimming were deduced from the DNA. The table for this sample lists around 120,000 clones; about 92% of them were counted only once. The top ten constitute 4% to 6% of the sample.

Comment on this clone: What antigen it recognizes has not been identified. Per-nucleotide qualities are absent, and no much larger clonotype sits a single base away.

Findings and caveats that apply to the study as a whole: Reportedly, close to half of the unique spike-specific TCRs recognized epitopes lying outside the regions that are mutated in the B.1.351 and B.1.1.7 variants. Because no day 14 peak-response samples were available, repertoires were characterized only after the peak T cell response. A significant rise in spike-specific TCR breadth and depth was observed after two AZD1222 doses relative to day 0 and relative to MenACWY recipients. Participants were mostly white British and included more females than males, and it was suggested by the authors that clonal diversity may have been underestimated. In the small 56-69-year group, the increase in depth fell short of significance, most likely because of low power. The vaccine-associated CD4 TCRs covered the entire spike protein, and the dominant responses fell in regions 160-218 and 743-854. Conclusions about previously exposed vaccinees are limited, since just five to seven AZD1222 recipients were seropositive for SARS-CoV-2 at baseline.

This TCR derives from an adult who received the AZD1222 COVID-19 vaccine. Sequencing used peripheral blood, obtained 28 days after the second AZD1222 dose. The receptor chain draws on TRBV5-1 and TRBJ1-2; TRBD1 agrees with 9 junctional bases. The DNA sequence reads TGCGCCAGCAGCAAACAGGGGGCGGAGGGCTACACCTTC. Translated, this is CASSKQGAEGYTF. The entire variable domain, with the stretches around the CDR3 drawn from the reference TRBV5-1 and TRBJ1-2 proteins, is KAGVTQTPRYLIKTRGQQVTLSCSPISGHRSVSWYQQTPGQGLQFLFEYFSETQRNKGNFPGRFSGRQFSNSRSEMNVSTLELGDSALYLCASSKQGAEGYTFGSGTRLTVV.